This TCR beta chain was captured in a study of immune evolution from preneoplasia to lung adenocarcinoma. V lost 6 bases and J lost 9; bases outside the gene matches: 13. Germline lookup yields CDR1 MNHNS and CDR2 SASEGT. The CDR3 has 15 amino acids. Broader study findings: From normal lung to invasive adenocarcinoma, top clone frequencies appeared to decrease. Clonality was highest in normal lung, lower in later-stage lesions apparently.

Concerning this clone itself: No antigen is known for it.

Repertoires were generated with immunoSEQ multiplex PCR, while TCRdb's copy carries only in-frame clones and drops some. The data hold about 2,000 clones, with about 82% observed a single time. Between the mid-2010s and the late 2010s, patients underwent resection in Japan or China. Histologic diagnosis was independently verified by two lung pathologists. The specimen sequenced was FFPE normal lung tissue adjacent to the tumor. The V call is TRBV6-1, the J call TRBJ2-1; TRBD2 agrees at 8 bases. The receptor's source is a person in their sixties with lung adenocarcinoma. CDR3 nucleotide sequence: TGTGCCAGCAGAATGAATGTATTAGCGGGGCGTGAGCAGTTCTTC. This sequence encodes CASRMNVLAGREQFF.